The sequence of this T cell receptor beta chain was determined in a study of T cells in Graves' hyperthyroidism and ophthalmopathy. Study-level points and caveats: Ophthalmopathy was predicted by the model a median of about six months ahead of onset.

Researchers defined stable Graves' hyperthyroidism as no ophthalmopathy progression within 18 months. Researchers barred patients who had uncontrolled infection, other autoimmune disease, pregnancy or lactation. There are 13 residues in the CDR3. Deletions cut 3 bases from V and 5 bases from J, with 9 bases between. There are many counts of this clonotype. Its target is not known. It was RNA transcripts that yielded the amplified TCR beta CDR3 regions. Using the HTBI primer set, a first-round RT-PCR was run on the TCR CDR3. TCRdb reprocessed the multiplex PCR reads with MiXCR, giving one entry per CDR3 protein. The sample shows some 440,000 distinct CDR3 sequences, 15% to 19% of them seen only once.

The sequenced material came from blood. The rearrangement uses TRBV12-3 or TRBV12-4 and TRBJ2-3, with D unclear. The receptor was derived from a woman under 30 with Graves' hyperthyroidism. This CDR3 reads CASSFRVQDTQYF. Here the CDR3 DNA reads TGTGCCAGCAGTTTTCGGGTACAAGATACGCAGTATTTT.